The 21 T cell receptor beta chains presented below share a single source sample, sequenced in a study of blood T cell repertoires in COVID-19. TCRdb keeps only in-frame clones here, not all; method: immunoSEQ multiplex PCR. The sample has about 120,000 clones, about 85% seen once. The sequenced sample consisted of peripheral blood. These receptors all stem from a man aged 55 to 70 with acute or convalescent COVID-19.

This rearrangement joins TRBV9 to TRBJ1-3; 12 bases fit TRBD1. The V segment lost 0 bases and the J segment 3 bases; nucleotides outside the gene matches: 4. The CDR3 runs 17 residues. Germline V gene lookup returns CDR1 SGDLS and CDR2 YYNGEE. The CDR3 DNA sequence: TGTGCCAGCAGCGTAGCCCGGGACAGGGGGCTTGGAAACACCATATATTTT. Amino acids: CASSVARDRGLGNTIYF. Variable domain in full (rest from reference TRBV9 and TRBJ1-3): DSGVTQTPKHLITATGQRVTLRCSPRSGDLSVYWYQQSLDQGLQFLIQYYNGEERAKGNILERFSAQQFPDLHSELNLSSLELGDSALYFCASSVARDRGLGNTIYFGEGSWLTVV.

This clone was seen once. CDR3 nucleotide sequence: TGTGCCATCAGGCCCCTTTCCGGGAGCACAGATACGCAGTATTTT. It codes for CAIRPLSGSTDTQYF. The chain uses TRBV10-3 and TRBJ2-3; the D is unclear. The CDR3 has 15 residues. Germline V CDR1 and CDR2: ENHRY, SYGVKD. V lost 6 bases, J lost 0 bases, and 13 bases lay in between.

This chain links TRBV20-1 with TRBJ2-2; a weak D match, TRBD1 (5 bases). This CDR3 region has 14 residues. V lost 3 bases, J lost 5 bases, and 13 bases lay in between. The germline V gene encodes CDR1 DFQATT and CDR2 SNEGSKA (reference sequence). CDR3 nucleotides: TGCAGTGCTAGTCGTCCAGGGATTACCGGGGAGCTGTTTTTT. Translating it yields CSASRPGITGELFF.

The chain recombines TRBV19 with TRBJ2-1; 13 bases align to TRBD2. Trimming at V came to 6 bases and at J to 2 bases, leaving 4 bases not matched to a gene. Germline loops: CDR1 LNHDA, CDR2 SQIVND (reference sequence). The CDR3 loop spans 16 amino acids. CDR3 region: CASSFGTSGTYNEQFF. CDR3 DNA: TGTGCCAGTAGCTTCGGGACTAGCGGGACCTACAATGAGCAGTTCTTC.

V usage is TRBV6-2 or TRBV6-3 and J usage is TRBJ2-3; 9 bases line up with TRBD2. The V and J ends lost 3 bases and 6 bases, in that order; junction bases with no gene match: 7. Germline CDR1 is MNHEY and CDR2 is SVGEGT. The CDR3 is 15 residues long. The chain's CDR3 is CASSYGLAGTDTQYF. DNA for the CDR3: TGTGCCAGCAGTTATGGGCTAGCGGGAACGGATACGCAGTATTTT.

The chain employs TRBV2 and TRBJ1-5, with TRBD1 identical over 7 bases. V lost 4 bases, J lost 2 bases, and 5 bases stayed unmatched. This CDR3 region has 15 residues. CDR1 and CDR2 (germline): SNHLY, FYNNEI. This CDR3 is CASSVTGDGNQPQHF. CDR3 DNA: TGTGCCAGCAGTGTCACAGGGGACGGCAATCAGCCCCAGCATTTT.

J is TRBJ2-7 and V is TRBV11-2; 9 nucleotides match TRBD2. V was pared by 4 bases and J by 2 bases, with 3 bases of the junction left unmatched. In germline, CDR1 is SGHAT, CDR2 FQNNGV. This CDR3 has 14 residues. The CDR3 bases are TGTGCCAGCAGCTGGACTAGCGTTCCCTACGAGCAGTACTTC. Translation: CASSWTSVPYEQYF.

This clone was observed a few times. CDR3 amino acids: CASSYAERSTDTQYF. CDR3 nucleotide sequence: TGTGCCAGCAGTTACGCGGAGCGGTCGACAGATACGCAGTATTTT. The rearrangement links TRBV6-5 to TRBJ2-3; possible D gene TRBD2, 5 bases. Germline lookup yields CDR1 MNHEY and CDR2 SVGAGI. CDR3 length: 15 residues. Trimming removed 2 bases from V and 3 bases from J, with 12 bases in between.

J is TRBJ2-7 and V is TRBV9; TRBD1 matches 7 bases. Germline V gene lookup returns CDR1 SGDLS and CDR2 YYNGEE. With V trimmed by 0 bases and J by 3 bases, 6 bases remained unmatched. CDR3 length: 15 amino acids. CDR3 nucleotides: TGTGCCAGCAGCGTAGGACAGGGAAAGGTCTACGAGCAGTACTTC. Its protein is CASSVGQGKVYEQYF.

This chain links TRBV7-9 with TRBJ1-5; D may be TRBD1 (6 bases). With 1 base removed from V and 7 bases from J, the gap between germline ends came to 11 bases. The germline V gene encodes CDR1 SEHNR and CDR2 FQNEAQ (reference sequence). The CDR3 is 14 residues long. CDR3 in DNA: TGTGCCAGCAGCTTAGAACCAGGGGACCAGCCCCAGCATTTT. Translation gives CASSLEPGDQPQHF. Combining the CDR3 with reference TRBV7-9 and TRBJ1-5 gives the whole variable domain DTGVSQNPRHKITKRGQNVTFRCDPISEHNRLYWYRQTLGQGPEFLTYFQNEAQLEKSRLLSDRFSAERPKGSFSTLEIQRTEQGDSAMYLCASSLEPGDQPQHFGDGTRLSIL.

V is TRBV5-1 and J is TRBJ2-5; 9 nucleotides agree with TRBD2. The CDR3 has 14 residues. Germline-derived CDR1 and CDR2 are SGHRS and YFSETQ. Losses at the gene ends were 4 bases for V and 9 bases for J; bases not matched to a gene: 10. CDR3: CASSAAGGLESQYF. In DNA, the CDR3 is TGCGCCAGCAGCGCCGCGGGGGGGTTGGAGTCCCAGTACTTC.

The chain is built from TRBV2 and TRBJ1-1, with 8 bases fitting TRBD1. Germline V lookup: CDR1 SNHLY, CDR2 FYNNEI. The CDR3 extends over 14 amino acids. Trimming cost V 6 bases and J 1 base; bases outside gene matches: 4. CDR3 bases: TGTGCCAGCAGGATGGGACAGGCGAACACTGAAGCTTTCTTT. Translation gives CASRMGQANTEAFF.

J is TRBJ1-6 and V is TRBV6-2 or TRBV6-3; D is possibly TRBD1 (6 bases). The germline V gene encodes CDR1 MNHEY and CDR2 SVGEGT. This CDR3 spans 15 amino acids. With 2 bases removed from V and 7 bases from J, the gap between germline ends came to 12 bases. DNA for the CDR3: TGTGCCAGCAGTTACCGGACAGCACAAAATTCACCCCTCCACTTT. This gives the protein CASSYRTAQNSPLHF.

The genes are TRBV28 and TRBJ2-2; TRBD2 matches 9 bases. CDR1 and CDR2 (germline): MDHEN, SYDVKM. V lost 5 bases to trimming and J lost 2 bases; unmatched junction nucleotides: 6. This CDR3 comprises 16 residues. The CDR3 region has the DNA TGTGCCAGCAGTCGTACTAGCGGGCTTAACACCGGGGAGCTGTTTTTT. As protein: CASSRTSGLNTGELFF.

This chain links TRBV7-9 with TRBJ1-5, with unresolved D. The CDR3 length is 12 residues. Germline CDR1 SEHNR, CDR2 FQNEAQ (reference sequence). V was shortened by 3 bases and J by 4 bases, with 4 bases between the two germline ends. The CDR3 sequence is CASSFLNQPQHF. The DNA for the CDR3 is TGTGCCAGCAGCTTCCTTAATCAGCCCCAGCATTTT. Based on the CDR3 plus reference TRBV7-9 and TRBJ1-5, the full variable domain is DTGVSQNPRHKITKRGQNVTFRCDPISEHNRLYWYRQTLGQGPEFLTYFQNEAQLEKSRLLSDRFSAERPKGSFSTLEIQRTEQGDSAMYLCASSFLNQPQHFGDGTRLSIL.

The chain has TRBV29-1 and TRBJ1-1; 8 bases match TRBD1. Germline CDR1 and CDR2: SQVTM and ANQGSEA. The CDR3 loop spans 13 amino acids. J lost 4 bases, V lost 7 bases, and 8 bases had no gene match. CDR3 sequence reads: CSGGQGPATEAFF. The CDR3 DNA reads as TGCAGCGGTGGACAGGGACCCGCCACTGAAGCTTTCTTT.

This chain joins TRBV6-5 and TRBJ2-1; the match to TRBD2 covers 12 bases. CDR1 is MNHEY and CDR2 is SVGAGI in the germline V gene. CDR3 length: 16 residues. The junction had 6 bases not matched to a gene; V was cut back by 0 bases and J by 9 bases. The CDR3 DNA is TGTGCCAGCAGTTACTCAGGACTAGCGGGATCTCGTGAGCAGTTCTTC. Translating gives CASSYSGLAGSREQFF.

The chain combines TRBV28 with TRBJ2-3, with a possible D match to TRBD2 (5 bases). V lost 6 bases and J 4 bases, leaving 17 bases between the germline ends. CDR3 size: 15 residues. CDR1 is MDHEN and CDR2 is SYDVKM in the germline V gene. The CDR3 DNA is TGTGCCAGCAGCCCTAGAATCCTAGCACCAGATACGCAGTATTTT. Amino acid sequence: CASSPRILAPDTQYF.

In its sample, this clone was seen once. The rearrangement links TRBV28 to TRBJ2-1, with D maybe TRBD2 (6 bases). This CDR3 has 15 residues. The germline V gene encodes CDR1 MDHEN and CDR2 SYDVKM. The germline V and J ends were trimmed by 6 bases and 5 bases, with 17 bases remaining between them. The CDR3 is CASSPGTSFNNEQFF. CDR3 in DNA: TGTGCCAGCAGCCCCGGGACTTCATTCAACAATGAGCAGTTCTTC.

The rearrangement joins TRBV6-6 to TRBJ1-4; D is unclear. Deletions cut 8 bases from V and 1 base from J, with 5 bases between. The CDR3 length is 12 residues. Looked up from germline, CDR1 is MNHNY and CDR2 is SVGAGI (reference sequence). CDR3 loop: CASRGTNEKLFF. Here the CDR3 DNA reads TGTGCCAGCCGGGGAACTAATGAAAAACTGTTTTTT.

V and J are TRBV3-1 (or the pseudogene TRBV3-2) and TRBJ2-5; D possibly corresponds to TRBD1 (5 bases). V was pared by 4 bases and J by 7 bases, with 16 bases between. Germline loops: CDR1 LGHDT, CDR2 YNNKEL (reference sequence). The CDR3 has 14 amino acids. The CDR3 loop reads CASSLSGPQGTQYF. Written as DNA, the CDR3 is TGTGCCAGCAGCCTCTCCGGGCCCCAGGGGACCCAGTACTTC.